The present T cell receptor beta chain was sequenced within a study of B cell selection in AIRE deficiency. Study-wide results and caveats: About a third of healthy-shared Treg sequences were found among patient Tconv cells. Patient Tconv and Treg cells showed healthy-like TCRBV usage, CDR3 length, diversity. Only TCRbeta was sequenced; 35% to 40% of shared healthy Treg sequences appeared in Tconv.

Original methodology: Pooled Tregs gave some 60,000 patient and approximately 9.2x10^4 donor TCRbeta sequences. Profiling relied on immunoSEQ multiplex PCR, and the TCRdb table lists in-frame clones only, not all of them. V and J calls and clone size are as listed in that table; D and trimming were resolved from the DNA. The repertoire holds approximately 21,000 clones, with about 94% as singletons. There are 14 residues in the CDR3. V was shortened by 7 bases and J by 3 bases, with 12 bases between the two germline ends. Germline V gene sequence: CDR1 WNHNN, CDR2 SYGVQD (reference sequence). Sorted regulatory T cells were CD4-positive, CD25-high and CD127-low or negative. In the case of this clone: Its antigen is unknown.

This TCR was sampled from a human donor with AIRE deficiency. The chain uses TRBV10-1 and TRBJ2-2; D may correspond to TRBD1 or TRBD2 (5 bases each). The source material was Tregs sorted from PBMCs. The CDR3 region is CASNRDLYTGELFF. The CDR3 bases are TGCGCCAGCAACCGGGACCTGTACACCGGGGAGCTGTTTTTT.